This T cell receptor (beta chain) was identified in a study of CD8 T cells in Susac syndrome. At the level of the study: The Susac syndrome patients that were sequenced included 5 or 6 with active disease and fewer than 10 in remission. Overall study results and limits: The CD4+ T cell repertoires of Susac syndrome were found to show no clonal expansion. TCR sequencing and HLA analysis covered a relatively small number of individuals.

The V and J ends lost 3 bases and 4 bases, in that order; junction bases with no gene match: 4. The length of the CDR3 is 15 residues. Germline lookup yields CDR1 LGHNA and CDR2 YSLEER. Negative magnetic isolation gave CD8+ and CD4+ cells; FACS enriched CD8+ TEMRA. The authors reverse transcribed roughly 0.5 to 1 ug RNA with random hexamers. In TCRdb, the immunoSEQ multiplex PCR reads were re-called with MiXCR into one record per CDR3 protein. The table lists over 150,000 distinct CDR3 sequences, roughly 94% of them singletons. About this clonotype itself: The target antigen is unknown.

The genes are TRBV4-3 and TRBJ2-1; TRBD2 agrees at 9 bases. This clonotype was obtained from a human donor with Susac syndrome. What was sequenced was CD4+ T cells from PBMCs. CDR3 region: CASSHGTSRYNEQFF. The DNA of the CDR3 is TGCGCCAGCAGCCACGGGACTAGCAGATACAATGAGCAGTTCTTC.